The 17 T cell receptor beta chains reported below all come from one sample, sequenced in a study of blood T cell repertoires in COVID-19. Sequencing was performed with immunoSEQ multiplex PCR; in TCRdb, only in-frame clones are kept and a portion is missing. The sample lists some 150,000 clones; about 90% were seen once. The sequenced sample was peripheral blood. The source is a human donor in a cohort sampled during active COVID-19.

V is TRBV3-1 (or the pseudogene TRBV3-2) and J is TRBJ2-2; D possibly corresponds to TRBD1 (5 bases). Trimming shortened V by 4 bases and J by 10 bases, and 13 bases separated the two germline ends. This CDR3 contains 13 residues. Germline loops: CDR1 LGHDT, CDR2 YNNKEL (reference sequence). CDR3 protein: CASSLKGVSELFF. In nucleotides, the CDR3 is TGTGCCAGCAGCCTCAAAGGGGTCTCGGAGCTGTTTTTT.

V is TRBV10-3 and J is TRBJ1-4; D possibly corresponds to TRBD1 (6 bases). The CDR3 runs 18 residues. Germline CDR1 and CDR2: ENHRY and SYGVKD. Trimming cost V 2 bases and J 8 bases, with 24 bases left between them. The CDR3 loop reads CAISETGGAFGAEEKLFF. The CDR3 DNA is TGTGCCATCAGTGAGACGGGGGGGGCGTTTGGTGCGGAGGAAAAACTGTTTTTT.

The rearrangement links TRBV28 to TRBJ1-6; D gene ambiguous. Trimming removed 5 bases at V and 7 bases at J, with 12 bases between. CDR1 MDHEN and CDR2 SYDVKM come from the germline V gene. The CDR3 extends over 14 amino acids. CDR3 DNA: TGTGCCAGCAGTATACAGCAGTGGAATTCACCCCTCCACTTT. Protein sequence: CASSIQQWNSPLHF.

The J gene is TRBJ1-1, the V gene TRBV4-3; TRBD1 aligns across 7 bases. CDR1 and CDR2 (germline): LGHNA, YSLEER. Losses at the gene ends were 3 bases for V and 8 bases for J; bases not matched to a gene: 9. The CDR3 contains 14 residues. The chain's CDR3 is CASSQARQGEEAFF. The CDR3 nucleotides read TGCGCCAGCAGCCAGGCTCGACAGGGAGAGGAAGCTTTCTTT.

This rearrangement joins TRBV4-1 to TRBJ1-6; D not resolved. In germline, CDR1 is MGHRA, CDR2 YSYEKL. There are 15 residues in the CDR3. V was clipped by 1 base and J by 7 bases, with 11 bases between them. The CDR3 here is CASSQAVTGNSPLHF. In nucleotides, the CDR3 is TGCGCCAGCAGCCAAGCAGTGACGGGGAATTCACCCCTCCACTTT.

The chain has TRBV6-2 or TRBV6-3 and TRBJ1-1, with TRBD1 identical over 9 bases. Germline values: CDR1 MNHEY, CDR2 SVGEGT. Trimming removed 5 bases from V and 4 bases from J; junction bases left unmatched: 8. The CDR3 sequence is 15 residues long. The DNA for the CDR3 is TGTGCCAGCAGTAGGGGGGGGACAGGGAGCACTGAAGCTTTCTTT. As protein: CASSRGGTGSTEAFF.

This chain joins TRBV19 and TRBJ1-1; no reliable D call. The CDR3 runs to 13 residues. Germline CDR1 is LNHDA and CDR2 is SQIVND (reference sequence). The V end was cut by 1 base, the J end by 5 bases, with 8 bases between. The CDR3 reads CASSIGAETEAFF. DNA of the CDR3: TGTGCCAGTAGTATAGGCGCGGAGACTGAAGCTTTCTTT.

The chain employs TRBV9 and TRBJ2-7; a possible D gene is TRBD1 (5 bases). Germline lookup yields CDR1 SGDLS and CDR2 YYNGEE. The ends were cut back, 4 bases at V and 5 bases at J, with 19 bases in the middle. This CDR3 spans 15 amino acids. CDR3 in amino acids: CASSLDGATANEQYF. The CDR3 DNA sequence: TGTGCCAGCAGCCTGGATGGGGCTACCGCCAACGAGCAGTACTTC.

V gene TRBV5-1 combines with J gene TRBJ2-5; TRBD1 aligns across 7 bases. The V and J ends lost 7 bases and 0 bases, in that order; junction bases with no gene match: 6. The CDR3 extends over 14 amino acids. The germline V gene encodes CDR1 SGHRS and CDR2 YFSETQ. In DNA form, the CDR3 reads TGCGCCAGCCGAAACGGACAGGACCAAGAGACCCAGTACTTC. This encodes CASRNGQDQETQYF.

The chain has TRBV30 and TRBJ2-3, with D possibly TRBD1 on 7 matching bases. Trimming pared 2 bases from V and 5 bases from J, leaving 20 bases between. Germline V lookup: CDR1 GTSNPN, CDR2 SVGIG (reference sequence). CDR3 length: 16 amino acids. CDR3 sequence reads: CAWSPRLGTEGDTQYF. The DNA of the CDR3 is TGTGCCTGGAGTCCTCGACTAGGGACAGAGGGAGATACGCAGTATTTT.

This chain joins TRBV6-5 and TRBJ2-7; D gene uncertain. CDR1 MNHEY and CDR2 SVGAGI come from the germline V gene. The CDR3 consists of 11 residues. Trimming cost V 6 bases and J 7 bases, with 10 bases left between them. The CDR3 nucleotides are TGTGCCAGCAGCACTGCCCGGGAGCAGTACTTC. This translates into CASSTAREQYF.

V is TRBV2 and J is TRBJ2-1; TRBD1 matches 8 bases. The CDR3 covers 17 residues. Germline trimming cut 5 bases from V and 4 bases from J; bases unmatched to any gene: 13. The germline gives CDR1 SNHLY, CDR2 FYNNEI. This CDR3 is CASSRRPQGVSYNEQFF. The DNA for the CDR3 is TGTGCCAGCAGTCGCCGCCCACAGGGGGTGTCTTACAATGAGCAGTTCTTC.

The chain links TRBV7-2 to TRBJ2-7, with 8 bases matching TRBD1. The CDR3 runs to 16 residues. Germline V gene lookup returns CDR1 SGHTA and CDR2 FQGNSA. V lost 1 base and J lost 0; bases outside the gene matches: 5. As DNA, the CDR3 is TGTGCCAGCAGCTTAGGATCGACAGGGGCCTCCTACGAGCAGTACTTC. As protein: CASSLGSTGASYEQYF. Together with reference TRBV7-2 and TRBJ2-7, the CDR3 gives the full variable domain: GAGVSQSPSNKVTEKGKDVELRCDPISGHTALYWYRQSLGQGLEFLIYFQGNSAPDKSGLPSDRFSAERTGGSVSTLTIQRTQQEDSAVYLCASSLGSTGASYEQYFGPGTRLTVT.

V and J are TRBV7-2 and TRBJ2-1, with TRBD2 matching 11 bases. The CDR3 covers 15 residues. Germline V lookup: CDR1 SGHTA, CDR2 FQGNSA. V was clipped by 3 bases and J by 8 bases; unmatched bases: 6. The CDR3 reads CASSFSGGVNHEQFF. CDR3 nucleotide sequence: TGTGCCAGCAGCTTTAGCGGGGGGGTAAATCATGAGCAGTTCTTC.

The chain recombines TRBV2 with TRBJ2-3, with 7 bases that match TRBD1. The CDR3 length is 14 residues. Trimming cost V 3 bases and J 2 bases; bases outside gene matches: 2. Per the germline V gene, CDR1 is SNHLY and CDR2 is FYNNEI. CDR3 DNA sequence: TGTGCCAGCAGTGAGGACAGGCTCACAGATACGCAGTATTTT. It yields the protein CASSEDRLTDTQYF.

The CDR3 sequence: CASSQVGGGGETQYF. CDR3 bases: TGTGCCAGCAGCCAAGTAGGAGGGGGCGGAGAGACCCAGTACTTC. V usage is TRBV4-2 and J usage is TRBJ2-5; D possibly corresponds to TRBD1 (7 bases). CDR3 length equals 15 residues. The V gene's germline CDR1 is LGHNA and CDR2 YNFKEQ. V was trimmed by 1 base and J by 4 bases, leaving 13 bases between them.

The chain carries TRBV6-4 and TRBJ2-1; D might be TRBD1 (5 bases). Germline V lookup: CDR1 MRHNA, CDR2 SNTAGT. Trimming removed 3 bases at V and 10 bases at J, with 22 bases between. CDR3 length equals 16 residues. The CDR3 DNA sequence: TGTGCCAGCAGTGATCACAGGACCACCGTGGCTGAGGAGCAGTTCTTC. It codes for CASSDHRTTVAEEQFF.